Described below is a single T cell receptor (beta chain) sequence and its context. Its antigen is unknown. Cultured CD4+ T-cell DNA underwent Oncomine TCR Beta short-read sequencing. MiXCR, applied by TCRdb to the PCR reads, yields one record per CDR3 protein. The sample shows about 7,200 distinct CDR3 sequences, roughly a quarter of them seen only once. V shed 6 bases, J shed 4 bases, and the junction held 5 bases outside the gene matches. The CDR3 is 14 amino acids. Germline loops: CDR1 SNHLY, CDR2 FYNNEI. This sample is drawn from a study of vaccination and CD4 T cells after COVID-19. Study-level background: Cells were stimulated with overlapping spike peptides from SARS-CoV-2, HCoV-NL63, HCoV-OC43 and HCoV-229E.

The treatment denotes: 10-day PBMC culture with coronavirus spike peptide pools or control peptides (ViraFEST assay). CD4+ T lymphocytes from the unexposed donor were collected before the COVID-19 pandemic (2011-2018). Expanded clonotypes were found by TCR sequencing after peptide-pool stimulation (ViraFEST). This receptor was taken from a human donor in good health. The sequenced sample was CD4+ T cells from blood, cultured in vitro. The chain joins TRBV2 to TRBJ2-7; 11 bases line up with TRBD1. The CDR3 coding sequence is TGTGCCAGCAGCGGACAGGGGGCGCTGTACGAGCAGTACTTC. Protein product: CASSGQGALYEQYF. The whole variable domain, filled in from reference TRBV2 and TRBJ2-7, reads EPEVTQTPSHQVTQMGQEVILRCVPISNHLYFYWYRQILGQKVEFLVSFYNNEISEKSEIFDDQFSVERPDGSNFTLKIRSTKLEDSAMYFCASSGQGALYEQYFGPGTRLTVT.